Listed here are 15 T cell receptor beta chains from one sample, sequenced in a study of tumor and adjacent non-tumor tissue in lung cancer (dated by TCRdb to 2016 to 2019). RNA was extracted from bulk unsorted tissue and checked for quality with a NanoDrop ND-1000 and an Agilent 2100. Distant non-tumor tissue taken more than 3 cm from the tumor edge was used as the normal lung sample. The library was prepared using multiplex PCR. The run used an Illumina HiSeq 2500. TCRbeta libraries were constructed through three rounds of nested PCR with primers (Table S4) according to protocols modified from ARM-PCR. TCRdb reprocessing: public reads trimmed at Q25 with fastp, clones called with MiXCR, in-frame beta chains kept. Each entry is one CDR3 protein sequence, shown with its most common DNA and genes. Here the sample has about 48,000 distinct CDR3 sequences; around 59% occur a single time. The ten top clones hold about 30% of the sample.

Sequenced: distant non-tumor lung tissue. These TCRs come from a woman in her sixties or seventies with non-small cell lung cancer.

Points on this clonotype: One junction end disagrees with the germline gene, perhaps due to a read error. The chain employs TRBV6-2 or TRBV6-3 and TRBJ2-5; 11 nucleotides line up with TRBD2. Per the germline V gene, CDR1 is MNHEY and CDR2 is SVGEGT. The CDR3 covers 16 residues. The CDR3 DNA reads as TGTGCCAGCAGTGGTACTAGCGGGAGCGTGCAAGAGGCCCAGTACTTC. This sequence encodes CASSGTSGSVQEAQYF.

A note on this clonotype: This may stem from a read error, because a much larger clone lies one nucleotide away. The CDR3 does not end in the conserved phenylalanine or tryptophan, so this is likely a read error. V is TRBV5-6 and J is TRBJ2-4; 8 positions agree with TRBD1. The CDR3 is made up of 14 amino acids. With V trimmed by 9 bases and J by 1 base, 6 bases remained unmatched. Germline CDR1 is SGHDT and CDR2 is YYEEEE. The chain's CDR3 is CATSGGAAKNIQYL. In DNA form, the CDR3 reads TGTGCCACCTCAGGGGGCGCCGCCAAAAACATTCAGTACTTA.

This clonotype is classed as medium-sized (0.01 to 0.1%). The V gene is TRBV11-1, the J gene TRBJ1-3; 8 positions match TRBD1. Germline V lookup: CDR1 SGHAT, CDR2 FQDESV (reference sequence). The CDR3 runs 16 residues. The trim removed 5 bases at V and 1 base at J, leaving 7 bases unmatched. The CDR3 nucleotides read TGTGCCAGCAGCCTATGGACAGGGCGATCTGGAAACACCATATATTTT. Protein: CASSLWTGRSGNTIYF. Full variable domain (remainder filled in from reference TRBV11-1 and TRBJ1-3): EAEVAQSPRYKITEKSQAVAFWCDPISGHATLYWYRQILGQGPELLVQFQDESVVDDSQLPKDRFSAERLKGVDSTLKIQPAELGDSAMYLCASSLWTGRSGNTIYFGEGSWLTVV.

In regard to this clonotype: Possible read error: a much larger clone is one base away. The V call is TRBV20-1, the J call TRBJ2-7; D may be TRBD2 (5 bases). CDR1 and CDR2 (germline): DFQATT, SNEGSKA (reference sequence). CDR3 length equals 14 residues. CDR3: CGATKTRSFDEQYF. CDR3 bases: TGCGGTGCCACCAAAACTAGGTCTTTCGACGAGCAGTACTTC.

This clonotype was seen at least ten times. The V call is TRBV20-1, the J call TRBJ2-2; 7 bases map to TRBD1. Trimming removed 3 bases from V and 4 bases from J; junction bases left unmatched: 5. The germline V gene encodes CDR1 DFQATT and CDR2 SNEGSKA (reference sequence). The length of the CDR3 is 14 residues. CDR3 region: CSASRDSVTGELFF. The DNA of the CDR3 is TGCAGTGCTAGTAGGGACAGCGTCACCGGGGAGCTGTTTTTT.

On this clonotype: One junction end disagrees with the germline gene, perhaps due to a read error. V is TRBV2 and J is TRBJ2-7, with a tentative D call TRBD2 (5 bases). Germline CDR1 SNHLY, CDR2 FYNNEI. CDR3 length equals 16 residues. The CDR3 region is CVSSVGRTRIPYEQYF. The CDR3, as DNA: TGTGTCAGCAGTGTGGGTAGGACTCGAATACCCTACGAGCAGTACTTC.

This clonotype showed up just a few times. This may come from a read error, since a much larger clone is one base off. This chain links TRBV28 with TRBJ2-1; D possibly corresponds to TRBD1 (6 bases). Trimming stripped 7 bases from V and 6 bases from J, with 16 bases between. This CDR3 region has 14 residues. The V gene's germline CDR1 is MDHEN and CDR2 SYDVKM. The CDR3, as DNA: TGTGCCAGCAAGTTGGAGACAGGTCCCAATGAGCAGTTCTTC. This translates into CASKLETGPNEQFF.

The V and J genes are TRBV11-1 and TRBJ1-2, with D unclear. This CDR3 is built from 14 residues. Trimming took 9 bases from V and 4 from J, leaving 18 bases between them. Germline values: CDR1 SGHAT, CDR2 FQDESV (reference sequence). CDR3 sequence reads: CARCHTGVGYGYTF. Written as DNA, the CDR3 is TGTGCCAGGTGTCATACGGGAGTTGGCTATGGCTACACCTTC.

The sample holds a few counts of this clonotype. Because the CDR3 is missing its conserved closing phenylalanine or tryptophan, this is likely a read error. The DNA is left out, because the CDR3 cannot be placed on it with certainty; the CDR3 is given as TCRdb lists it. This rearrangement joins TRBV6-1 to TRBJ2-1; the D call TRBD1 from the table was never checked on the DNA. Germline CDR1 is MNHNS and CDR2 is SASEGT. The CDR3 region is 13 residues in length, termini included. The CDR3 here is CASSTNPGSPKFL.

The table lists this clonotype with many counts. The chain recombines TRBV20-1 with TRBJ2-1, with D maybe TRBD2 (6 bases). CDR3 size: 14 residues. V was shortened by 5 bases and J by 4 bases, with 15 bases between the two germline ends. In germline, CDR1 is DFQATT, CDR2 SNEGSKA (reference sequence). The CDR3 sequence is CSAEIIGSYNEQFF. The CDR3 DNA is TGCAGTGCTGAGATTATCGGGAGTTACAATGAGCAGTTCTTC.

The chain carries TRBV12-3 or TRBV12-4 and TRBJ2-2; D is uncertain. CDR3 length: 12 residues. V lost 9 bases to trimming and J lost 4 bases, with 9 bases between them. The CDR3 region has the DNA TGTGCCAGTGAATCGGGCACCGGGGAGCTGTTTTTT. It translates to CASESGTGELFF.

Regarding this clonotype: One end of the junction does not line up with germline, which may come from a read error. The CDR3 spells CASMAALGTSGYADTQYF. The CDR3 bases are TGTGCCAGCATGGCTGCTTTAGGGACTAGCGGATACGCAGATACACAGTATTTT. The V gene is TRBV6-5, the J gene TRBJ2-3; 11 bases agree with TRBD2. Germline-derived CDR1 and CDR2 are MNHEY and SVGAGI. The CDR3 spans 18 residues.

To note about this clonotype: No conserved phenylalanine or tryptophan is present at the end of the CDR3, so a read error is the likely explanation. Because the CDR3's place on the DNA is in doubt, the DNA is left out and the CDR3 is given as listed by TCRdb. This chain uses TRBV10-2 with TRBJ1-1. Germline CDR1 and CDR2: WSHSY and SAAADI. The CDR3 totals 15 residues, both ends included. This chain's CDR3 is CASSEWSTLDTESFV.

About this clonotype itself: The junction differs from germline at one of its ends, possibly a read error. The chain combines TRBV6-2 or TRBV6-3 with TRBJ2-1; TRBD2 matches at 7 bases. Per the germline V gene, CDR1 is MNHEY and CDR2 is SVGEGT. CDR3 length: 15 residues. CDR3 DNA: TGTGCCAGCAGTTACTCGACTAGCCGCATCTATGAACAGTTCTTC. This encodes CASSYSTSRIYEQFF.

Details on this clonotype: With a much larger clone just one base away, this may be a read error. V gene TRBV7-9 combines with J gene TRBJ2-1; D is unclear. CDR1 and CDR2 from the germline V gene are SEHNR and FQNEAQ (reference sequence). The CDR3 contains 15 residues. V was pared by 8 bases and J by 5 bases, with 19 bases between. The CDR3 loop is CASGDESTLDNEQFF. CDR3 sequence (DNA): TGTGCCAGCGGAGACGAATCCACCCTTGACAATGAGCAGTTCTTC.